This TCR beta chain was documented in a study of blood T cell repertoires in COVID-19. Overall study context: COVID-19 samples from acute and convalescent phases originated in the United States, Italy and Spain. PBMCs, B-cell-depleted T cells, or T cells were the source of the cDNA or gDNA that made up the material.

This CDR3 is 13 amino acids long. Per the germline V gene, CDR1 is SNHLY and CDR2 is FYNNEI. The junction had 4 bases not matched to a gene; V was cut back by 1 base and J by 13 bases. Study processing details: Estimation of nucleated cell counts relied on the amplification of reference gene primers. The protocol was immunoSEQ multiplex PCR, while the TCRdb copy is restricted to in-frame clones and leaves out a portion. The D gene and trimming were derived from the DNA, and the V and J assignments and clone size from that table. Of 200,000 to 250,000 clones listed, 80% are singletons. The sequence came from a human donor in a cohort sampled during active COVID-19. The rearrangement links TRBV2 to TRBJ1-6, with 7 bases that match TRBD1. Material for sequencing was peripheral blood. CDR3 nucleotides: TGTGCCAGCAGTGAAGTCCAGGGGGTGCCCCTCCACTTT. Protein: CASSEVQGVPLHF.